This TCR beta chain was retrieved from a study of shared clonotypes between healthy human individuals. The naive CD8 fraction comprised CD45RO-negative cells positively selected for CCR7 and excluded terminally differentiated effector memory CD45RA+ cells. Produced via immunoSEQ multiplex PCR; TCRdb's table is partial and in-frame only. The table lists about 2 million clones, roughly 95% of them singletons. Findings and limits, study-wide: Among donors, clonotype sharing was expected to be affected by sequencing depth.

A word on this clone: Antigen specificity is unknown.

CDR1 and CDR2 from the germline V gene are SGHAT and FQDESV (reference sequence). V gave up 4 bases and J gave up 0 bases, with 10 bases separating them. The CDR3 contains 15 residues. This chain uses TRBV11-1 with TRBJ2-1, with D possibly matching TRBD2 (6 bases). The clonotype originates from a man younger than 35 in good health. The source material was naive CD8+ T cells sorted from blood. For the CDR3, the DNA is TGTGCCAGCAGCTCGGGGGATAGCTCCTACAATGAGCAGTTCTTC. Amino acid sequence: CASSSGDSSYNEQFF.